This record concerns one TCR beta chain sequence. Its specific antigen is unknown. Base qualities are not at hand, and no much larger clone is one base apart. The cohort comprised some 700 healthy bone marrow donors. All cohort members were sampled while nominally healthy, although unrecorded immune exposures were likely present. The donor was CMV seronegative and belonged to the group of 350 to 400 seronegative cohort members. A peripheral blood sample was collected from each donor, and TCR beta sequencing was performed on peripheral blood mononuclear cells. The Qiagen DNeasy Blood Extraction Kit was used to extract genomic DNA from the blood cell samples. The library was generated by the immunoSEQ multiplex PCR assay. For the multiplex PCR, a mixture combining 60 forward primers for TCR Vbeta segments and 13 reverse primers for TCR Jbeta segments was used. The CDR3 region of rearranged TCR beta genes was amplified from genomic DNA by a multiplex PCR assay. The Illumina HiSeq System was used to sequence the amplified TCR beta libraries as 87-base-pair reads. For the original study's pipeline: In a later analysis, about 80 million unique TCR beta chains were counted across the 650 to 700 repertoires, and roughly 11 million of these chains were shared by at least two donors. To remove PCR and sequencing errors, raw reads were error-corrected and collapsed into unique sequences using a nearest-neighbor algorithm that merged closely related sequences. V, D and J gene segments were assigned by aligning CDR3 sequences to IMGT reference sequences. Each retained sequence needed at least a six-nucleotide match to both a V gene segment and a J gene segment. Rearrangements were classified as productive when the CDR3 lacked stop codons and remained in frame with V and J, and all other rearrangements were classified as non-productive. CDR3 was defined by IMGT convention, running from the second conserved V-encoded cysteine to the conserved J-encoded phenylalanine. Sequences without an unambiguous match to a single V gene segment were excluded from the earlier analysis of over 500 of the donors. An earlier analysis of 550 to 650 of the donors classified V segments as functional when productive rearrangements were above 56.7% and as segregating when the standard deviation between donors was above 5%. A statistical classification framework was built for diagnosing cytomegalovirus status from the catalog of TCR beta chain sequences. V and J gene assignment, in a later analysis, came from comparing TCR nucleotide sequences with IMGT/GENE-DB human TR gene sequences. The TCRdist pipeline was used in a later analysis to assign CDR3 sequences and most-parsimonious VDJ recombination scenarios. In a later analysis, every TCR beta chain was defined by the combination of its CDR3 amino acid sequence and its V-gene family, and reads without a unique V-gene family were dropped. To address suspected cross-contamination and a sequencing artifact, a later analysis removed around 590 highly shared, low-generation-probability nucleotide sequences. In a later analysis, a clonal expansion index for each public chain was calculated from normalized within-repertoire ranks of inferred template counts. Generation probabilities in a later analysis came from a VDJ recombination model fitted to out-of-frame rearrangements, and those results were checked against IGoR. A later analysis scored TCR-TCR, TCR-HLA and TCR-CMV co-occurrence with hypergeometric tests, applying a repertoire-size bias correction to TCR pairs. False discovery rates were estimated in a later analysis by permuting HLA or CMV assignments 20 times. In a later analysis, co-occurring TCRs were grouped using DBSCAN, with TCRdist sequence similarity added in when clustering inside HLA-allele-positive subsets. Repertoires with fewer than 30,000 or more than 120,000 public chains were left out of co-occurrence clustering, as were four to six repertoires with anomalous nucleotide sharing. In its TCRdb copy, this immuneACCESS table keeps in-frame sequences only and misses some clones. Where compared with another copy, unresolved V genes explain less than half of these, and the others have no known cause. That table furnishes V, J and clone size, whereas the DNA furnished D and trimming. The sample table lists roughly 200,000 clones, 80% to 90% of them with a count of one. The leading ten clones occupy around 0.3% of the sample.

These data originate in a study of cytomegalovirus exposure and HLA in healthy donors (dated by TCRdb to about 2017). Regarding the complete study: In an earlier analysis of 550 to 750 of the donors, approximately 300 Gb of sequence data and roughly 100 million unique TCR beta sequences from 180 million or so T cells were reported. A later analysis re-analyzed previously published TCR beta repertoires from roughly 690 donors and added high-resolution HLA genotyping to study TCR occurrence patterns. In a later genetic analysis, genome-wide SNP genotypes for about 60% of the 666 donors were used, and that subset was treated as a discovery cohort. Approximately 310 gigabases of sequencing data and approximately 92 million unique TCR sequences made up an early release that covered some 640 HLA-typed donors. Among about 390 genotyped donors of the cohort, an average of about 240,000 unique TCR beta nucleotide sequences were sequenced per donor, around 20% of them non-productive. Class I and class II HLA loci were covered by the typing at four-digit resolution. The study aimed to test whether signatures of past pathogen exposure could be identified by cataloging public T cell receptors. In the later analysis, no new phenotypic data were used to find candidate immune exposures; instead, reliance was placed on TCR beta sequences and their occurrence across donors. To predict cytomegalovirus infection status, the study combined high-throughput TCR immunosequencing, statistical association of individual TCRs with disease status, and machine learning. The number of donors typed differed by locus, with 629-630 for A, B, C, DRB1 and DQB1, over 500 for DQA1, over 600 for DPA1, and over 400 for DPB1. Using immunosequencing, the study profiled T cell repertoires from some 670 subjects and related those repertoires to cytomegalovirus serostatus. Donor age, sex, ethnicity and CMV serostatus were compiled together with the repertoire data. About five DR-DQ haplotypes were treated as single units for association and clustering because of strong linkage in the cohort. Of the approximately 400 genotyped donors, about 84% fell in the genetic ancestry cluster associated with self-reported Caucasian donors. All discovery cohort repertoires had been generated on a single sequencing platform. Along with the roughly 700-subject first cohort, a separate validation cohort of roughly 110 different subjects was used. To decide whether each TCR beta V gene segment behaved as functional or pseudogenic, an earlier analysis of nearly 600 of the donors relied on high-throughput TCR beta sequencing.

Findings and caveats that apply to the study as a whole: A later analysis reported that several top co-occurrence clusters appeared linked to parvovirus B19, influenza, CMV and Epstein-Barr virus. A further reported finding was that TCR beta sequences accurately predicted the HLA-A and HLA-B alleles for most subjects in the first cohort. While some public TCRs were present in many individuals, most TCR sequences turned up only very rarely across donors. According to a later analysis, TCR association rates differed among HLA loci, with DRB1 alleles showing the most associated TCRs and HLA-C alleles showing the fewest. According to a later genetic analysis, donors in an Asian-associated ancestry cluster had fewer N-insertions in productive TCRs than the roughly 660-donor mean. Presence/absence analyses assumed roughly uniform sequencing depth across donors, an assumption that may not hold. CMV serostatus was the only immune exposure information available for the cohort. Because counts were too low, roughly 18 rarely observed V segments, including chromosome 9 orphons, were left out of the earlier analysis of about 620 of the donors. HLA typing was unavailable for some donors at each locus, so association tests used only the typed subset. A cluster of highly shared sequence variants was judged likely to be a technical artifact of the sequencing pipeline. This cohort had only TCR beta chains sequenced, and the lack of alpha or paired-chain data limited which features could be detected. Because the 87-base-pair reads could not distinguish some IMGT-functional V segments, including TRBV6-2 and TRBV6-3, those segments were excluded. In a later analysis, 16,951 TCR beta sequences were associated with specific HLA alleles at a false discovery rate of 0.05. It was suggested by the authors that the approach could potentially be generalized to other disease states and immunological phenotypes. In vitro tests confirmed that a few of the cytomegalovirus-associated TCR beta chains recognize cytomegalovirus antigens. In a later analysis, most CMV-associated TCR beta chains were found to appear HLA-restricted, with HLA associations seemingly driven largely by CMV exposure. When HLA alleles, especially DR and DQ, strongly co-occurred, attributing TCR associations to individual alleles was difficult. The study gave a list of about 150 TCR beta chains associated with cytomegalovirus. A later analysis found that HLA-associated TCR beta chains were more clonally expanded and had lower generation probabilities than equally common non-associated chains. An association between a missense DCLRE1C variant and V-gene and J-gene trimming of TCR beta chains was found in a later genetic analysis and replicated in an independent cohort. The classifier was reported to diagnose cytomegalovirus status with high specificity and sensitivity in both the original and validation cohorts. Linkage disequilibrium might explain the correlated functional status among segregating V segments, but an unknown experimental factor could not be excluded. In an earlier analysis of 587 of the donors, most TCR beta V segments appeared in productive rearrangements about 87% or about 30% of the time, broadly matching IMGT annotations.

Cut back by 7 bases and 0 bases, the V and J ends lie 11 bases apart. Its CDR3 holds 14 amino acids, cysteine through phenylalanine. Only the CDR3 part of the read is kept: 42 bases, read in frame from the first base. CDR1 SGHAT and CDR2 FQNNGV are derived from the germline V gene. The sample consisted of PBMCs. This receptor was obtained from a woman aged 25-40 years in good health and CMV-seronegative. The V and J genes are TRBV11-2 and TRBJ2-3; the D gene identity is not certain. The DNA sequence reads TGTGCCAGCAACCCACTGACTAGCACAGATACGCAGTATTTT. The translation is CASNPLTSTDTQYF.